This T cell receptor beta chain was recorded in a study of blood T cell repertoires in COVID-19. Background on the study: There were acute and convalescent COVID-19 samples, and they came from the United States, Italy and Spain.

This CDR3 comprises 16 residues. Germline values: CDR1 SGHRS, CDR2 YFSETQ. Trimming cost V 4 bases and J 1 base; bases outside gene matches: 5. Participants came from about 24 US areas, aged about 18 to 89 years. Recovered participants had two consecutive negative NP/OP PCR tests, healthcare professional clearance, or symptom resolution. Study processing details: Reference gene primers were amplified, and this amplification served to estimate nucleated cell counts. Libraries were prepared by immunoSEQ multiplex PCR; TCRdb keeps only in-frame clonotypes and omits some of them. V and J calls and clone size are given by that table; D and trimming were obtained from the DNA. The profile shows about 270,000 clones, approximately 85% of them singletons.

The receptor comes from a woman aged 25 to 39 who had recovered from COVID-19. Source material: PBMCs or T cells enriched from blood (not recorded which). The chain has TRBV5-1 and TRBJ2-3, with TRBD1 matching 11 bases. CDR3 sequence reads: CASSAGQGAGTDTQYF. CDR3 coding DNA: TGCGCCAGCAGCGCCGGACAGGGGGCGGGCACAGATACGCAGTATTTT.